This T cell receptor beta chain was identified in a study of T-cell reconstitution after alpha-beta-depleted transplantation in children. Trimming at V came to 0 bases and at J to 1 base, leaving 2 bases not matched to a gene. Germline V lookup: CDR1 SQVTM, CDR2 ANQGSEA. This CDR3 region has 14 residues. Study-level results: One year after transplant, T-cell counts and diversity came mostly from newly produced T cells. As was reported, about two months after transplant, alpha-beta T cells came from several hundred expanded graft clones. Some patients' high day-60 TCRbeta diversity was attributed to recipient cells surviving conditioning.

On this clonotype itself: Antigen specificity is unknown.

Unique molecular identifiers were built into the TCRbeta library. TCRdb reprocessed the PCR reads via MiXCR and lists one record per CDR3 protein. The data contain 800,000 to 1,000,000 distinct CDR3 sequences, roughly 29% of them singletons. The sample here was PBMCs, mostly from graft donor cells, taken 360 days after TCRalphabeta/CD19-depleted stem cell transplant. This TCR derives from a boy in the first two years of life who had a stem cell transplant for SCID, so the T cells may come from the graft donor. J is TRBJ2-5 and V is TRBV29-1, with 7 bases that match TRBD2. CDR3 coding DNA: TGCAGCGTTGAAGACTGGGGGGGCCAAGAGACCCAGTACTTC. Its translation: CSVEDWGGQETQYF.